A single sample is the source of the 9 T cell receptor beta chains below, sequenced in a study of molecular identifiers for immune sequencing clone quantification. TCRdb used MiXCR to reprocess the PCR reads, holding one entry per CDR3 protein. Of a few hundred thousand distinct CDR3 sequences listed, 24% were seen once; the top ten hold around 0.7%. Sequencing input: naive CD8+ T cells from blood, with Jurkat cell RNA spiked in. This sample's subset: FACS-sorted CD8+CD4-CCR7+CD45RA+ naive T cells. The receptors derive from a human donor in good health. Some libraries in this study had Jurkat cell RNA spiked in.

The rearrangement uses TRBV7-6 and TRBJ2-3, with 10 bases fitting TRBD1. The CDR3 length is 14 residues. The germline V gene encodes CDR1 SGHVS and CDR2 FNYEAQ. With V trimmed by 5 bases and J by 6 bases, 5 bases remained unmatched. The CDR3 sequence: CASSTTGGWDTQYF. CDR3 DNA sequence: TGTGCCAGCAGCACGACAGGGGGCTGGGATACGCAGTATTTT.

The V call is TRBV4-3, the J call TRBJ1-6; D is ambiguous. CDR1 and CDR2 (germline): LGHNA, YSLEER. V lost 0 bases and J lost 6, with 6 bases in between. The CDR3 sequence is 14 residues long. CDR3 DNA: TGCGCCAGCAGCCAAGATCCGGTTAATTCACCCCTCCACTTT. Its translation: CASSQDPVNSPLHF.

The CDR3 coding sequence is TGTGCCAGCAGTTACCGAGGGGTTCAAGAGACCCAGTACTTC. Protein sequence: CASSYRGVQETQYF. V usage is TRBV6-2 or TRBV6-3 and J usage is TRBJ2-5, with D perhaps assigned TRBD1 or TRBD2 (5 bases each). This CDR3 contains 14 residues. The V end lost 2 bases, the J end lost 2 bases, and 9 bases lay between the germline ends. The germline gives CDR1 MNHEY, CDR2 SVGEGT.

This clonotype was recorded at least ten times. This chain connects TRBV5-1 to TRBJ2-5; no firm D call. V lost 2 bases and J lost 0, with 8 bases in between. Per the germline V gene, CDR1 is SGHRS and CDR2 is YFSETQ. The CDR3 is made up of 14 amino acids. The CDR3 spells CASSFWDYQETQYF. The CDR3, as DNA: TGCGCCAGCAGCTTTTGGGATTACCAAGAGACCCAGTACTTC.

This chain uses TRBV19 with TRBJ2-2; TRBD1 might be the D (5 bases). The V and J ends lost 7 bases and 4 bases respectively, with 16 bases between them. The CDR3 is 15 residues long. From germline, CDR1 is LNHDA and CDR2 SQIVND (reference sequence). This CDR3 reads CASTSARVGTGELFF. In DNA, the CDR3 is TGTGCCAGTACCTCGGCCAGGGTCGGCACCGGGGAGCTGTTTTTT.

About this clonotype: A read error is possible here, since a much larger clone lies one base away. The conserved phenylalanine or tryptophan is not found at the CDR3 terminus, so this likely reflects a read error. This rearrangement joins TRBV5-3 to TRBJ1-1, with D maybe TRBD1 (5 bases). TRBV5-3 is reported as an ORF; its role is uncertain. CDR3 length equals 14 residues. The CDR3 sequence: CASSLQTASTEAFL. CDR3 nucleotide sequence: TGTGCCAGCAGCTTGCAGACAGCATCCACTGAAGCTTTCCTT.

This clonotype was seen only a few times. The chain joins TRBV7-7 to TRBJ2-5; 16 bases fit TRBD2. Germline lookup yields CDR1 SSHAT and CDR2 FNYEAQ (reference sequence). This CDR3 region has 18 residues. The junction had 9 bases not matched to a gene; V was cut back by 6 bases and J by 2 bases. The CDR3 DNA follows: TGTGCCAGCAGTTCAGGGACTAGCGGGGGGGCCGATCAAGAGACCCAGTACTTC. Encoded protein: CASSSGTSGGADQETQYF.

There are many counts of this clonotype. The chain has TRBV30 and TRBJ2-7; D is unclear. Germline values: CDR1 GTSNPN, CDR2 SVGIG (reference sequence). The CDR3 extends over 12 amino acids. V was pared by 1 base and J by 12 bases, with 16 bases between. This CDR3 reads CAWSEGAGWLYF. DNA for the CDR3: TGTGCCTGGAGTGAGGGCGCAGGCTGGTTGTACTTC.

Ten or more counts support this clonotype. One junction end does not reproduce the germline sequence, and a read error may be involved. CDR3 sequence: CASLGAGSLHF. CDR3 sequence (DNA): TGTGCCAGCTTGGGGGCGGGCAGTTTACACTTC. The rearrangement uses TRBV6-6 and TRBJ2-7; possibly TRBD1 for D (6 bases). CDR1 MNHNY and CDR2 SVGAGI come from the germline V gene (reference sequence). The length of the CDR3 is 11 residues.